The text below deals with one T cell receptor (beta chain). Its binding antigen is unknown. Base quality data are lacking; no much larger clone is found one base away. Distinct nucleotide sequences in the sample also encode this CDR3. This sample was included in a study of shared clonotypes between healthy human individuals (dated by TCRdb to about 2020). Turning to the overall study: The cohort included three men and a couple of women between 18 and 49 years of age. For each donor, CD4 naive and CD4 memory were each run on three plates, CD8 naive on two plates, and CD8 memory on one plate. To estimate repertoire size and how much clonotype sharing occurs between individuals, the study deeply sequenced the blood TCR repertoires of five or six healthy adults. To increase sequencing depth and limit assay-specific biases, different laboratories used diverse techniques to prepare libraries and sequence TCR repertoires. Leukapheresis yielded between about 0.94 and 8.9 billion PBMCs per donor. The study at large found these results: Compared with non-shared clonotypes, clonotypes shared by all four sorted-subset donors had higher generation probabilities. Estimated clonotype richness was generally larger for naive than for memory subsets. Incomplete sequencing was indicated by rarefaction of sorted-subset datasets, despite the large sequencing depth. Because the study included only a small number of donors, the genetic and exposure-history diversity represented was limited. When a few donors were compared, the shared fraction of clonotypes was about 5.5% for naive CD4, more than 3% for naive CD8, about 2.4% for memory CD4, and 0.4% for memory CD8. Pairwise subsampling indicated that sequencing depth was expected to affect the degree of clonotype sharing among donors. Sampling was limited to blood, and TCR repertoires in tissue likely differ from TCR repertoires in blood.

TCR CDR3 regions were amplified from genomic DNA by multiplex PCR using the deep immunoSEQ assay. Extracted genomic DNA from each cell subset was spread evenly across all wells of several immunoSEQ 96-well plates, with each plate serving as a replicate. For sorted subsets, each replicate PCR was loaded with roughly 0.2 ug genomic DNA, equivalent to approximately 33,000 T cell genomes. Purified libraries were measured with a Qubit 3.0 fluorometer, size-checked on a Bioanalyzer 2100, and measured again with the KAPA Library Quantification kit. Each immunoSEQ 96-well plate was sequenced on its own single-read 150-cycle Illumina NextSeq 550 flow cell. Per the source publication's procedure: Because only junctional sequences without quality scores were contained in the immunoSEQ output, filtering matching that applied to full-length reads could not be performed. Sequences were annotated with PyIR, a Python wrapper for IgBLAST v1.9, using IMGT germline references to assign V/J genes and CDR3. Reads with weak V/J assignments (E-value above 1e-6), missing CDR3, stop codons, out-of-frame junctions, or ambiguous translated residues were removed. V3J clonotypes were defined by identical inferred V gene, J gene, and CDR3 amino acid sequence. The percentage overlap between two repertoires was calculated by dividing the number of shared unique clonotypes by the size of the smaller repertoire. RTK rarefaction, the Chao1 estimator, and Recon v2.1 estimates of unobserved clonotypes were used to assess repertoire richness. For all TCRbeta clonotypes obtained by the gDNA method from a few donors, generation probabilities were computed with OLGA. The table comes from immuneACCESS by way of TCRdb, which keeps in-frame sequences with V and J called. Part of the clones is missing from these tables; in studies checked, under half for an unresolved V gene and the rest for unknown reasons. That table supplies the V and J calls and clone size; D and trimming were determined from the DNA. Across this sample there are 1.6 million or so clones, with 97% to 99% seen only once. The top ten clonotypes cover about 0.4% of the sample.

The donors were healthy, HIV-negative adults who had no recently reported acute infections or vaccinations. Only Caucasian adults living in Nashville, Tennessee, USA were represented among the donors. Magnetic negative selection was used to enrich CD4+ T cells, after which naive cells were positively selected on CD45RA and the negative fraction became the memory subset. Blood was obtained by leukapheresis, after which PBMCs were separated by Ficoll-Histopaque density gradient centrifugation and cryopreserved in liquid nitrogen vapor phase. Analytical flow cytometry was used to check the purity and quantity of every magnetically sorted T cell population. From each sorted fraction, genomic DNA was isolated and quantified by UV absorbance on a Nanodrop 2000c. The CDR1 and CDR2 encoded by the germline V gene are KGHSH and LQKENI. The CDR3 holds 13 amino acids from the cysteine to the phenylalanine. The read is trimmed to its CDR3 DNA, 39 bases read in frame from base 1. V is clipped by 3 bases and J by 2 bases, and the sequence between their germline boundaries is 8 bases long.

The receptor's source is a man younger than 45 in good health. The chain is assembled from TRBV18 and TRBJ2-7, with the D assignment possibly TRBD1 or TRBD2, given 5 matching bases for each. Sequencing used naive CD4+ T cells sorted from blood. This specimen's cell subset or site label, interpreted: CD45RA+ positively selected. The DNA reads as follows: TGTGCCAGCTCACCGGGGACCGCCTACGAGCAGTACTTC. Its amino acids are CASSPGTAYEQYF.